These 13 T cell receptor beta chains came from one sample sequenced in a study of post-analysis software for immune sequencing data. Each TCR beta cDNA library carried unique molecular identifiers. TCRdb redid the calling of the PCR reads with MiXCR, one entry per CDR3 protein. The sample yields 450,000 to 700,000 distinct CDR3 sequences, 44% seen once. Their antigen targets remain unknown. General observations from the study: About 5 TRBV segments were significantly more frequent in patients than in controls. TRBV5-6, TRBV5-1 and TRBV20-1 were among these segments.

The sequenced sample was blood. The origin of the receptors is a girl aged 5-17 years with multiple sclerosis.

The chain carries TRBV6-5 and TRBJ1-4; 7 bases map to TRBD1. CDR3 size: 15 residues. With 6 bases clipped from V and 0 bases from J, the junction kept 4 bases outside the gene matches. From germline, CDR1 is MNHEY and CDR2 SVGAGI. The CDR3 region is CASSRDRPTNEKLFF. In DNA, the CDR3 is TGTGCCAGCAGCCGGGACAGACCAACTAATGAAAAACTGTTTTTT.

This clonotype was counted many times. This rearrangement joins TRBV18 to TRBJ2-3, with TRBD2 matching over 12 bases. Losses at the gene ends were 8 bases for V and 2 bases for J; bases not matched to a gene: 5. The CDR3 covers 15 residues. The V gene's germline CDR1 is KGHSH and CDR2 LQKENI. The CDR3 DNA sequence: TGTGCCAGCAGCCTAGCGGGAGGGCCCACAGATACGCAGTATTTT. This sequence encodes CASSLAGGPTDTQYF.

This clonotype has a count of ten or more. Germline is not matched at one junction end, which may reflect a read error. The genes are TRBV5-1 and TRBJ2-7, with D maybe TRBD1 (6 bases). The CDR3 is made up of 13 amino acids. Germline V gene data show CDR1 as SGHRS and CDR2 as YFSETQ. The chain's CDR3 is CASSWGQPYEQYF. The CDR3 nucleotides read TGTGCCAGCAGTTGGGGGCAGCCCTACGAGCAGTACTTC.

This sequence joins TRBV5-1 and TRBJ2-7, with TRBD2 matching 10 bases. Germline trimming cut 1 base from V and 5 bases from J; bases unmatched to any gene: 9. Looked up from germline, CDR1 is SGHRS and CDR2 is YFSETQ. The length of the CDR3 is 16 residues. The CDR3 nucleotides read TGCGCCAGCAGCTTGCCGCATAGCGGGGGGAGCGACGAGCAGTACTTC. Amino acids: CASSLPHSGGSDEQYF. Full variable domain (outside the CDR3, taken from reference TRBV5-1 and TRBJ2-7): KAGVTQTPRYLIKTRGQQVTLSCSPISGHRSVSWYQQTPGQGLQFLFEYFSETQRNKGNFPGRFSGRQFSNSRSEMNVSTLELGDSALYLCASSLPHSGGSDEQYFGPGTRLTVT.

The V and J genes are TRBV9 and TRBJ2-5; D perhaps matches TRBD2 (6 bases). The DNA end is more similar to TRBJ2-7, so the J call may be wrong. Germline-derived CDR1 and CDR2 are SGDLS and YYNGEE. The CDR3 spans 14 residues. The chain's CDR3 is CASSGGDANYEQYF. CDR3 nucleotides: TGTGCCAGCAGCGGGGGGGACGCCAACTACGAGCAGTACTTC.

V and J are TRBV15 and TRBJ2-7; D is undetermined. The CDR3 covers 15 residues. The V gene's germline CDR1 is LNHNV and CDR2 YYDKDF (reference sequence). V lost 0 bases and J 0 bases, leaving 9 bases between the germline ends. Here the CDR3 DNA reads TGTGCCACCAGCAGAGAGGACCTTAGCTCCTACGAGCAGTACTTC. As protein: CATSREDLSSYEQYF.

The chain employs TRBV7-2 and TRBJ2-7; TRBD1 aligns across 8 bases. After removal of 2 bases from V and 2 bases from J, the junction contained 2 bases not matched to a gene. This CDR3 has 14 amino acids. Germline lookup yields CDR1 SGHTA and CDR2 FQGNSA. The CDR3 DNA reads as TGTGCCAGCAGCTTATCGGACAGGGCCTACGAGCAGTACTTC. Translated: CASSLSDRAYEQYF.

This rearrangement joins TRBV4-2 to TRBJ1-6, with D tentatively TRBD1 (5 bases). Trimming cost V 0 bases and J 10 bases, with 7 bases left between them. The CDR3 consists of 13 residues. Germline-derived CDR1 and CDR2 are LGHNA and YNFKEQ. For the CDR3, the DNA is TGTGCCAGCAGCCAAGAGGGGGGATCACCCCTCCACTTT. The encoded protein is CASSQEGGSPLHF.

The J gene is TRBJ2-7, the V gene TRBV5-1; TRBD2 agrees at 10 bases. CDR3 length: 15 residues. CDR1 is SGHRS and CDR2 is YFSETQ in the germline V gene. V lost 0 bases and J lost 3; bases outside the gene matches: 3. The CDR3 nucleotides read TGCGCCAGCAGCTTGGCTAGCGGGAGCTTCTACGAGCAGTACTTC. Encoded protein: CASSLASGSFYEQYF.

The table lists this clonotype with a few counts. This rearrangement joins TRBV4-2 to TRBJ1-1; D not certain. V was cut by 0 bases and J by 6 bases, with 14 bases left in between. The CDR3 runs 15 residues. Germline V lookup: CDR1 LGHNA, CDR2 YNFKEQ. As DNA, the CDR3 is TGTGCCAGCAGCCAAGATATTGGGGAGTTGGCTGAAGCTTTCTTT. It codes for CASSQDIGELAEAFF.

For this clonotype: Germline is not matched at one junction end, which may reflect a read error. The chain is built from TRBV27 and TRBJ2-1; a possible D gene is TRBD2 (6 bases). The DNA end lines up better with TRBJ2-7; the J call may be wrong. From germline, CDR1 is MNHEY and CDR2 SMNVEV (reference sequence). CDR3 length: 15 residues. DNA of the CDR3: TGTGCCAGCAATTTAAGTCAGGGAGGCCCCTACGAGCAGTACTTC. This codes for CASNLSQGGPYEQYF.

With regard to this clonotype: The germline gene is not matched at one end of the junction; a read error may be the cause. The rearrangement links TRBV12-3 or TRBV12-4 to TRBJ2-7; D unresolved. The CDR3 length is 14 residues. The CDR3, as DNA: TGTGCCAGCAGTTCCCCGCCTCAGCTATACGAACAGTACTTC. Its translation: CASSSPPQLYEQYF.

This clonotype has more than one count but fewer than ten. The rearrangement uses TRBV7-3 and TRBJ1-2, with D maybe TRBD1 (5 bases). Deletions cut 4 bases from V and 0 bases from J, with 15 bases between. Looked up from germline, CDR1 is SGHTA and CDR2 is FQGTGA. CDR3 length: 16 residues. The CDR3 sequence: CASSSGETDANYGYTF. As DNA, the CDR3 is TGTGCCAGCAGCTCGGGGGAGACGGACGCTAACTATGGCTACACCTTC.